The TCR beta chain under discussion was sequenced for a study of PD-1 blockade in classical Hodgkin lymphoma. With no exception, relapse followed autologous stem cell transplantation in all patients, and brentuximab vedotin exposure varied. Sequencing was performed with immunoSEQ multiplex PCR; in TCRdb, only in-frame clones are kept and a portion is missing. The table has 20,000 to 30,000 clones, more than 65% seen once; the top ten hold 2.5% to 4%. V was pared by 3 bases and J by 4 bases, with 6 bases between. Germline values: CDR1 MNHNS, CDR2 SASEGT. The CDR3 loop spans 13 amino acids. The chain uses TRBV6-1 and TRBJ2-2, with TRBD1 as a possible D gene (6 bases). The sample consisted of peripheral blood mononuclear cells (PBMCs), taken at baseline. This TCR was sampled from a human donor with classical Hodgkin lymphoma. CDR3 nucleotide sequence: TGTGCCAGCAGTGACAGGGGCACCGGGGAGCTGTTTTTT. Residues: CASSDRGTGELFF.